The source of this T cell receptor beta chain is a study of response to subunit inactivated influenza vaccine. Study-wide points: It was the authors' suggestion that each seasonal influenza vaccination recruits few new T cells.

This clonotype was detected only a few times. What it binds is unknown. The length of the CDR3 is 15 residues. V gave up 5 bases and J gave up 0 bases, with 14 bases separating them. Germline-derived CDR1 and CDR2 are SGHRS and YFSETQ. MiXCR, run by TCRdb on the RT-PCR reads, gives a single entry per CDR3 protein. Here the sample spans hundreds of thousands of distinct CDR3 sequences, 9% to 15% being singletons. This sequence originates from a man over 45 who received an inactivated influenza vaccine. The genes are TRBV5-1 and TRBJ1-1; possible D gene TRBD1, 6 bases. The starting material was non-naive T cells sorted from PBMCs, obtained roughly 2 weeks before vaccination. The chain's CDR3 is CASRRQGSVNTEAFF. In DNA form, the CDR3 reads TGCGCCAGCAGAAGGCAGGGGTCCGTGAACACTGAAGCTTTCTTT.